Each of the 3 T cell receptor beta chains below was sequenced from the same sample in a study of blood T cell repertoires in COVID-19. Data came from immunoSEQ multiplex PCR; TCRdb stores just in-frame clones and leaves some out. The data contain about 68,000 clones, 75% to 95% of them seen just once; the ten biggest clones take up about 7%. The sequencing sample was made of peripheral blood. The receptors derive from a man aged 35-49 years with COVID-19, enrolled during active disease.

The chain has TRBV7-9 and TRBJ2-7, with D possibly TRBD2 on 5 matching bases. V lost 1 base to trimming and J lost 3 bases, with 10 bases between them. The CDR3 is 14 amino acids. Germline CDR1 is SEHNR and CDR2 is FQNEAQ (reference sequence). CDR3 DNA sequence: TGTGCCAGCAGCTTAGGGACTGGGAACTACGAGCAGTACTTC. Translated, it gives CASSLGTGNYEQYF.

This rearrangement joins TRBV7-9 to TRBJ1-2, with 7 bases fitting TRBD1. Trimming took 3 bases from V and 4 from J; bases not matched to a gene: 5. Germline loops: CDR1 SEHNR, CDR2 FQNEAQ (reference sequence). The CDR3 length is 14 residues. CDR3 DNA sequence: TGTGCCAGCAGCTTCGACAGGGCGGGCTATGGCTACACCTTC. It specifies CASSFDRAGYGYTF. The variable domain in full, completed from reference TRBV7-9 and TRBJ1-2, reads DTGVSQNPRHKITKRGQNVTFRCDPISEHNRLYWYRQTLGQGPEFLTYFQNEAQLEKSRLLSDRFSAERPKGSFSTLEIQRTEQGDSAMYLCASSFDRAGYGYTFGSGTRLTVV.

This clone was seen a single time. V gene TRBV21-1 combines with J gene TRBJ2-2; the D segment call TRBD1 is taken from the table without a DNA check. TRBV21-1 is classified as a pseudogene. CDR3 length: 14 residues. The chain's CDR3 is CAARTGGVAGELFF. The CDR3 nucleotides are TGTGCCGCAAGAACAGGGGGCGTCGCCGGGGAGCTGTTTTTT.